Following are 20 T cell receptor beta chains from one sample sequenced in a study of OX40 agonist ivuxolimab in advanced cancers. The assay was immunoSEQ multiplex PCR, and TCRdb's table has in-frame clones only and misses some. The sample includes tens of thousands of clones, 88% seen only once; the top ten take roughly 0.59%. The sample consisted of CD4+ or CD8+ T cells sorted from blood, taken in a trial of the OX40 agonist ivuxolimab. The source of these receptors is an adult with an advanced solid tumor such as melanoma, head and neck, liver or kidney cancer.

The rearrangement links TRBV6-1 to TRBJ1-1, with 7 bases matching TRBD1. This CDR3 spans 15 amino acids. CDR1 and CDR2 from the germline V gene are MNHNS and SASEGT. V trimming: 1 base; J trimming: 4 bases; junction bases outside the gene matches: 6. CDR3 bases: TGTGCCAGCAGTGAAGAAGAGGGGGCAGTCACTGAAGCTTTCTTT. Its translation: CASSEEEGAVTEAFF.

This chain joins TRBV30 and TRBJ1-4; D is undetermined. The CDR3 spans 11 residues. The germline V gene encodes CDR1 GTSNPN and CDR2 SVGIG (reference sequence). V was pared by 5 bases and J by 7 bases, with 8 bases between. This chain's CDR3 is CAWANSEKLFF. Here the CDR3 DNA reads TGTGCCTGGGCTAACAGTGAAAAACTGTTTTTT.

V gene TRBV6-4 combines with J gene TRBJ2-1; the match to TRBD2 covers 14 bases. This CDR3 contains 19 residues. Germline trimming cut 2 bases from V and 0 bases from J; bases unmatched to any gene: 6. Germline loops: CDR1 MRHNA, CDR2 SNTAGT. The CDR3 DNA follows: TGTGCCAGCAGTGACCCCGGACTAGCGGGGGGAGGCTCCTACAATGAGCAGTTCTTC. Protein sequence: CASSDPGLAGGGSYNEQFF.

This rearrangement joins TRBV7-2 to TRBJ1-6; D is perhaps TRBD1 (6 bases). The CDR3 consists of 13 residues. V lost 0 bases and J 14 bases, leaving 11 bases between the germline ends. Looked up from germline, CDR1 is SGHTA and CDR2 is FQGNSA. The CDR3 nucleotides are TGTGCCAGCAGCTTAGCGGGGGCTCTGGCCCTCCACTTT. Translation: CASSLAGALALHF.

The chain links TRBV28 to TRBJ2-7, with D unresolved. Germline CDR1 reads MDHEN; CDR2 reads SYDVKM. Deletions cut 5 bases from V and 2 bases from J, with 13 bases between. The CDR3 totals 14 residues. The CDR3 protein is CASSEIMVAYEQYF. CDR3 DNA sequence: TGTGCCAGCAGTGAGATTATGGTCGCCTACGAGCAGTACTTC. Using reference TRBV28 and TRBJ2-7 for the parts outside the CDR3, the full variable domain is DVKVTQSSRYLVKRTGEKVFLECVQDMDHENMFWYRQDPGLGLRLIYFSYDVKMKEKGDIPEGYSVSREKKERFSLILESASTNQTSMYLCASSEIMVAYEQYFGPGTRLTVT.

The rearrangement uses TRBV5-1 and TRBJ2-1, with 12 bases that match TRBD2. Germline values: CDR1 SGHRS, CDR2 YFSETQ. The CDR3 consists of 16 residues. V lost 1 base, J lost 8 bases, and 7 bases stayed unmatched. CDR3: CASSLRLAGGQDEQFF. CDR3 nucleotide sequence: TGCGCCAGCAGCTTGAGGCTAGCGGGGGGGCAGGATGAGCAGTTCTTC.

The chain is built from TRBV7-9 and TRBJ2-1, with 9 positions matching TRBD1. The germline V gene has CDR1 SEHNR and CDR2 FQNEAQ (reference sequence). V lost 1 base, J lost 2 bases, and 0 bases stayed unmatched. There are 15 residues in the CDR3. The CDR3 loop reads CASSLGDRAYNEQFF. In nucleotides, the CDR3 is TGTGCCAGCAGCTTAGGGGACAGGGCCTACAATGAGCAGTTCTTC.

V and J are TRBV13 and TRBJ1-3, with no clear D. The ends were cut back, 0 bases at V and 3 bases at J, with 15 bases in the middle. The CDR3 totals 17 residues. Germline V gives CDR1 PRHDT, CDR2 FYEKMQ (reference sequence). The CDR3 DNA reads as TGTGCCAGCAGCTTAGGAGCTTCTTCGGGCGGTGGAAACACCATATATTTT. Protein product: CASSLGASSGGGNTIYF.

The rearrangement uses TRBV6-5 and TRBJ2-2; 7 nucleotides line up with TRBD2. The germline V gene has CDR1 MNHEY and CDR2 SVGAGI. The CDR3 is 16 amino acids. J was trimmed by 5 bases and V by 0 bases; bases with no gene match: 6. CDR3 residues: CASSYSAAGETGELFF. The DNA for the CDR3 is TGTGCCAGCAGTTACTCTGCGGCGGGAGAAACCGGGGAGCTGTTTTTT.

The chain employs TRBV9 and TRBJ1-3; unclear D gene. The germline CDR1 and CDR2 sequences are SGDLS and YYNGEE. V was trimmed by 6 bases and J by 0 bases, leaving 13 bases between them. This CDR3 has 15 residues. This CDR3 is CASTRGRLSGNTIYF. In DNA, the CDR3 is TGTGCCAGCACCCGGGGAAGACTCTCTGGAAACACCATATATTTT.

The J gene is TRBJ1-2, the V gene TRBV4-1; D might be TRBD1 (6 bases). V lost 8 bases to trimming and J lost 1 base, with 11 bases between them. The CDR3 is made up of 13 amino acids. CDR1 is MGHRA, CDR2 YSYEKL, per germline. The CDR3 sequence is CASRSDSNYGYTF. The CDR3, as DNA: TGCGCCAGCCGATCGGACAGTAACTATGGCTACACCTTC.

The chain links TRBV19 to TRBJ1-2, with 10 bases that match TRBD1. The CDR3 consists of 16 residues. Unmatched junction bases numbered 11, after V lost 5 bases and J lost 5 bases. Germline V gene sequence: CDR1 LNHDA, CDR2 SQIVND (reference sequence). This CDR3 reads CASSLKPGQGTYGYTF. The CDR3 region has the DNA TGTGCCAGTAGTTTAAAACCGGGACAGGGGACATATGGCTACACCTTC.

DNA of the CDR3: TGTGCCAGCAGCTTGCTGCAGCGGGGAACTGAAGCTTTCTTT. Encoded protein: CASSLLQRGTEAFF. This chain connects TRBV11-2 to TRBJ1-1; no definite D call. Germline CDR1 and CDR2: SGHAT and FQNNGV. The length of the CDR3 is 14 residues. V lost 3 bases to trimming and J lost 5 bases, with 13 bases between them.

This CDR3 reads CASSFSGTSVDEQFF. CDR3 nucleotide sequence: TGTGCCAGCAGTTTTTCAGGGACTAGCGTCGATGAGCAGTTCTTC. The chain has TRBV28 and TRBJ2-1, with 10 positions matching TRBD2. The trim removed 3 bases at V and 8 bases at J, leaving 7 bases unmatched. This CDR3 is built from 15 residues. CDR1 is MDHEN and CDR2 is SYDVKM in the germline V gene.

The rearrangement uses TRBV27 and TRBJ2-6; 9 bases are shared with TRBD1. The CDR3 is 21 amino acids. Germline V gives CDR1 MNHEY, CDR2 SMNVEV (reference sequence). V shed 7 bases and J 1 base; nucleotides not matched to a gene: 20. The CDR3 nucleotides are TGTGCCAGCATCCCCGAACAGGGGGCGCAAGTACGAGGTTCTGGGGCCAACGTCCTGACTTTC. This gives the protein CASIPEQGAQVRGSGANVLTF.

The V and J genes are TRBV6-5 and TRBJ2-7; D not certain. From germline, CDR1 is MNHEY and CDR2 SVGAGI. The CDR3 has 15 amino acids. V dropped 2 bases and J dropped 4 bases, with 15 bases sitting between them. In DNA, the CDR3 is TGTGCCAGCAGTTACCACCAGGTCCCCATTTACGAGCAGTACTTC. Protein sequence: CASSYHQVPIYEQYF.

The chain is built from TRBV7-3 and TRBJ2-1; D gene unclear. Per the germline V gene, CDR1 is SGHTA and CDR2 is FQGTGA. The CDR3 extends over 14 amino acids. The V and J ends lost 3 bases and 0 bases respectively, with 6 bases between them. CDR3 nucleotides: TGTGCCAGCAGCTTGCAGCACTCCTACAATGAGCAGTTCTTC. Translation: CASSLQHSYNEQFF.

V usage is TRBV19 and J usage is TRBJ2-3, with TRBD2 identical over 9 bases. Germline CDR1 reads LNHDA; CDR2 reads SQIVND (reference sequence). CDR3 length: 16 residues. V was pared by 8 bases and J by 4 bases, with 13 bases of the junction left unmatched. The CDR3 region has the DNA TGTGCCAGTGACCTCGCGGGGGGGCGGGGCGCAGATACGCAGTATTTT. Translating gives CASDLAGGRGADTQYF. Filled out from reference TRBV19 and TRBJ2-3, the complete variable domain reads DGGITQSPKYLFRKEGQNVTLSCEQNLNHDAMYWYRQDPGQGLRLIYYSQIVNDFQKGDIAEGYSVSREKKESFPLTVTSAQKNPTAFYLCASDLAGGRGADTQYFGPGTRLTVL.

Worth noting for this clone: One end of the junction does not line up with germline, which may come from a read error. The chain recombines TRBV19 with TRBJ2-5; D gene ambiguous. The CDR3 sequence is 14 residues long. Germline V gene sequence: CDR1 LNHDA, CDR2 SQIVND (reference sequence). In nucleotides, the CDR3 is TGTGCCAGTAGGATAGGACGGCGAGCGGAGACCCAGTACTTC. Its translation: CASRIGRRAETQYF.

V gene TRBV7-6 combines with J gene TRBJ2-1, with 11 positions matching TRBD1. CDR3 length: 17 residues. With 5 bases clipped from V and 6 bases from J, the junction kept 12 bases outside the gene matches. CDR1 and CDR2 (germline): SGHVS, FNYEAQ. The CDR3: CASSEAGGTGGANEQFF. CDR3 bases: TGTGCCAGCAGCGAAGCCGGTGGGACAGGGGGGGCCAATGAGCAGTTCTTC.